This is a list of T cell receptor beta chains from one sample in a study of shared clonotypes between healthy human individuals. Profiling relied on immunoSEQ multiplex PCR, and the TCRdb table lists in-frame clones only, not all of them. The sample has about 2 million clones, roughly 94% seen once. Sequencing used naive CD4+ T cells sorted from blood. These TCRs come from a man aged 18 to 29 in good health. Each CDR3 is given with its conserved first and last residue. Fields, in order: clone size, V gene, J gene, D gene, CDR3 DNA, CDR3 protein. A D gene is named only where the DNA matches it firmly. Expanded clones are given a class, and other clones once, few, many or no size at all.

>-|TRBV2|TRBJ1-3|-
TGTGCCAGCAGAAGTGTTCAAAGCTCTGGAAACACCATATATTTT
CASRSVQSSGNTIYF
>-|TRBV5-4|TRBJ2-2|-
TGTGCCAGCAGTCCTCGACAAGGGCTAAACGGGGAGCTGTTTTTT
CASSPRQGLNGELFF
>-|TRBV9|TRBJ2-3|TRBD1
TGTGCCAGCAGCGTACAGGGGGCTGTAGATACGCAGTATTTT
CASSVQGAVDTQYF
>-|TRBV2|TRBJ1-5|-
TGTGCCAGCTCCGAAGGGGAAAATCAGCCCCAGCATTTT
CASSEGENQPQHF
>-|TRBV4-1|TRBJ2-6|-
TGCGCCAGCAGCCAAGAAGGTGTGGCTAGCTCTGGGGCCAACGTCCTGACTTTC
CASSQEGVASSGANVLTF
>-|TRBV6-5|TRBJ2-7|-
TGTGCCAGCAGTTACGGGACGACCTACGAGCAGTACTTC
CASSYGTTYEQYF
>once|TRBV5-4|TRBJ1-4|TRBD1
TGTGCCAGCAGCTTCAGGGGGAGTGAAGAAAAACTGTTTTTT
CASSFRGSEEKLFF
>-|TRBV6-6|TRBJ2-4|-
TGTGCCAGCAGCCTCAGTGGTGGTGGCATTCAGTACTTC
CASSLSGGGIQYF
>-|TRBV13|TRBJ2-5|TRBD2
TGTGCCAGCAGCCAACTAGCGGGAGGACCACAAGAGACCCAGTACTTC
CASSQLAGGPQETQYF
>-|TRBV29-1|TRBJ2-7|-
TGCAGCGTTGGGGGCAGCACCTACGAGCAGTACTTC
CSVGGSTYEQYF
>-|TRBV5-4|TRBJ1-4|-
TGTGCCAGCAGCAAGGAGCCAACTAATGAAAAACTGTTTTTT
CASSKEPTNEKLFF
>-|TRBV7-2|TRBJ2-1|TRBD2
TGTGCCAGCAGCGCGCCCGGGACTAGCGGGAGGCTATCCTACAATGAGCAGTTCTTC
CASSAPGTSGRLSYNEQFF
>-|TRBV30|TRBJ1-4|-
TGTGCCTGGAGTCCCAAAGGGGTGGCTAATGAAAAACTGTTTTTT
CAWSPKGVANEKLFF
>-|TRBV18|TRBJ1-5|TRBD1
TGTGCCAGCTCACCGGAGGGGGCTTATAGCAATCAGCCCCAGCATTTT
CASSPEGAYSNQPQHF
>-|TRBV7-2|TRBJ1-1|-
TGTGCCAGCAGCTTCCGGACGGGGAACACTGAAGCTTTCTTT
CASSFRTGNTEAFF
>-|TRBV6-1|TRBJ2-5|TRBD1
TGTGCCAGCAGTGAAGGTTCAGGGGGCCGGGAGACCCAGTACTTC
CASSEGSGGRETQYF
>-|TRBV4-1|TRBJ2-2|TRBD1
TGCGCCAGCAGCCACGGACAGGAAAGGACCGGGGAGCTGTTTTTT
CASSHGQERTGELFF
>-|TRBV27|TRBJ2-7|TRBD2
TGTGCCAGCTCGGCTAGCGGGATTTACGAGCAGTACTTC
CASSASGIYEQYF
>-|TRBV2|TRBJ1-5|TRBD1
TGTGCCAGCAGTGAAGGACAGGGAAGCAATCAGCCCCAGCATTTT
CASSEGQGSNQPQHF
>once|TRBV5-6|TRBJ2-7|TRBD1
TGTGCCAGCAGCTTGCTAAGTACCTGGGACAGGGGCTACGAGCAGTACTTC
CASSLLSTWDRGYEQYF
>-|TRBV21-1|TRBJ2-7|-
TGTGCCAGCTCACGTCCGGAGGCGGAGACCTACGAGCAGTACTTC
CASSRPEAETYEQYF
>-|TRBV6-5|TRBJ1-2|-
TGTGCCAGCAGTTACTCGATTCCAGGGAGGGACTATGGCTACACCTTC
CASSYSIPGRDYGYTF
>-|TRBV20-1|TRBJ2-2|-
TGCAGTGCTCCGAAGACCGGGGAGCTGTTTTTT
CSAPKTGELFF
>-|TRBV6-5|TRBJ2-5|TRBD2
TGTGCCAGCAGCTGGGACGGCGGGAGAAAGACCCAGTACTTC
CASSWDGGRKTQYF
>once|TRBV4-1|TRBJ2-5|TRBD2
TGCGCCAGCAGCCAAGATCCCAATTCTAGCGGGGGTCAGAACTTC
CASSQDPNSSGGQNF
>-|TRBV5-1|TRBJ2-7|TRBD1
TGCGCCAGCAGCTTGATAGCCGGGACAGGGGTGAGGGAGCAGTACTTC
CASSLIAGTGVREQYF
>-|TRBV30|TRBJ1-6|TRBD1
TGTGCCTGGAGTGTAATTCGGACAGGACCTCTATATAATTCACCCCTCCACTTT
CAWSVIRTGPLYNSPLHF
>-|TRBV14|TRBJ2-5|TRBD2
TGTGCCAGCAGCTCTCTAGCGGGGCGAGAGACCCAGTACTTC
CASSSLAGRETQYF
>-|TRBV6-1|TRBJ2-2|TRBD1
TGTGCCAGCAGTGGAGGGGGCGACAGGGACACCGGGGAGCTGTTTTTT
CASSGGGDRDTGELFF
>few|TRBV29-1|TRBJ1-1|TRBD1
TGCAGCGCCGAGGGGGCGACTGAAGCTTTCTTT
CSAEGATEAFF
>-|TRBV7-9|TRBJ2-7|-
TGTGCCAGCAGTCAATCTCCTTTAGGGTCCGAGCAGTACTTC
CASSQSPLGSEQYF
>-|TRBV30|TRBJ2-6|TRBD2
TGTGCCTGGAGGTTTAGGGGAGGGGTTGCTGGGGCCAACGTCCTGACTTTC
CAWRFRGGVAGANVLTF
>-|TRBV19|TRBJ1-1|-
TGTGCCAGTAGTGGTCTAAGAGGTAACACTGAAGCTTTCTTT
CASSGLRGNTEAFF
>-|TRBV30|TRBJ1-6|-
TGTGCCTGGAGCGGACCTGGGTCCTATAATTCACCCCTCCACTTT
CAWSGPGSYNSPLHF
>-|TRBV19|TRBJ1-5|-
TGTGCCAGTAGTATTGAGGTTGGCCAGCCCCAGCATTTT
CASSIEVGQPQHF
>-|TRBV4-2|TRBJ2-1|TRBD1
TGTGCCAGCAGCCAATCCGGGACAGCGTCCTACAATGAGCAGTTCTTC
CASSQSGTASYNEQFF
>-|TRBV18|TRBJ1-4|TRBD1
TGTGCCAGCTCACCTTTCCCCCCCGGGACAGGGAACGAAAAACTGTTTTTT
CASSPFPPGTGNEKLFF
>-|TRBV2|TRBJ2-4|-
TGTGCCAGCAGTGAGGGAAGGGATAACATTCAGTACTTC
CASSEGRDNIQYF
>-|TRBV5-4|TRBJ2-7|TRBD1
TGTGCCAGCAGCTTGGGGGGACAGTTTAGCTCCTACGAGCAGTACTTC
CASSLGGQFSSYEQYF
>-|TRBV18|TRBJ2-6|-
TGTGCCAGCTCACTGTCTGGGGGGGCCAACGTCCTGACTTTC
CASSLSGGANVLTF
>-|TRBV19|TRBJ1-5|TRBD1
TGTGCCAGTAACAGGGGGAATCAGCCCCAGCATTTT
CASNRGNQPQHF
>-|TRBV19|TRBJ1-5|TRBD1
TGTGCCAGTAGTATTGGACAGGGACGGGGTCAGCCCCAGCATTTT
CASSIGQGRGQPQHF
>-|TRBV4-1|TRBJ2-3|TRBD2
TGCGCCAGCAGCTTGGGACTAGCGGGATTAAGGGCAGATACGCAGTATTTT
CASSLGLAGLRADTQYF
>-|TRBV7-9|TRBJ2-5|-
TGTGCCAGCAGCCCGGGACTCCGGCCAGGGACCCAGTACTTC
CASSPGLRPGTQYF
>-|TRBV6-5|TRBJ2-7|-
TGTGCCAGCAGTTACTCGATTGGGCCTGCCCCCTACGAGCAGTACTTC
CASSYSIGPAPYEQYF
>-|TRBV11-2|TRBJ1-1|-
TGTGCCAGCAGCCCCCTACGGGAAGGAGCTTTCTTT
CASSPLREGAFF
>-|TRBV29-1|TRBJ1-2|TRBD1
TGCAGCGTTTACAGGGGCACTAACTATGGCTACACCTTC
CSVYRGTNYGYTF
>-|TRBV9|TRBJ1-2|TRBD1
TGTGCCAGCAGCGTCGCGATTAGGACAGGGGAGGACTATGGCTACACCTTC
CASSVAIRTGEDYGYTF
>-|TRBV19|TRBJ1-4|-
TGTGCCAGTAGTATGCAGGACAGCCTTTATGAAAAACTGTTTTTT
CASSMQDSLYEKLFF
>-|TRBV5-4|TRBJ1-2|-
TGTGCCAGCAGCTTGGTCGACAGGTCCACTAACTATGGCTACACCTTC
CASSLVDRSTNYGYTF
>-|TRBV5-1|TRBJ2-7|-
TGCGCCAGCAGCTTGGGAGGGACCTCTTCCTACGAGCAGTACTTC
CASSLGGTSSYEQYF
>-|TRBV5-1|TRBJ2-5|TRBD2
TGCGCCAGCAGCGCGGGACTAGCGGCCTTGGAGACCCAGTACTTC
CASSAGLAALETQYF
>-|TRBV30|TRBJ1-3|-
TGTGCCTGGAGTGGACCGGGGCGAGCTAGCGACACCATATATTTT
CAWSGPGRASDTIYF
>-|TRBV30|TRBJ1-1|-
TGTGCCTGGAGTACCCAGAGGAACACTGAAGCTTTCTTT
CAWSTQRNTEAFF
>-|TRBV15|TRBJ1-2|-
TGTGCCACCACCAGGACCCACTGGCCCTATGGCTACACCTTC
CATTRTHWPYGYTF
>-|TRBV28|TRBJ2-2|-
TGTGCCAGCAAGCGTGAGCCCTACACCGGGGAGCTGTTTTTT
CASKREPYTGELFF
>-|TRBV6-1|TRBJ2-3|-
TGTGCCAGCACGGGGACCCGAGGCACAGATACGCAGTATTTT
CASTGTRGTDTQYF